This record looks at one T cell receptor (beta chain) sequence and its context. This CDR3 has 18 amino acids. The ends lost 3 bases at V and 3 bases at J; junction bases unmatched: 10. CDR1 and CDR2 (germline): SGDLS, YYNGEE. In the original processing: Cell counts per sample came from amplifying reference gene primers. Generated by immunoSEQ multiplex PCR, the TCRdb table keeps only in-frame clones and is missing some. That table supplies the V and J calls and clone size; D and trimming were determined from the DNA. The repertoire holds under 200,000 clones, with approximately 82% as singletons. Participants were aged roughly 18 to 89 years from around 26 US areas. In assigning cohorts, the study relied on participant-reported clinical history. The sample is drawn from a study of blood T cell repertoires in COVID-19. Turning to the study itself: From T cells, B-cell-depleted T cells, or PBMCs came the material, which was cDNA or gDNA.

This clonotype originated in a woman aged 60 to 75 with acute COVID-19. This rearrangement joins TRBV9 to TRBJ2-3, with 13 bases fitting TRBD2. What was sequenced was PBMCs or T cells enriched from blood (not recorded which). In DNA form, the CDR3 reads TGTGCCAGCAGCGCGGGGGATGGGACTAGCGGGACTACAGATACGCAGTATTTT. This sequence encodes CASSAGDGTSGTTDTQYF.